The 20 T cell receptor beta chains below all came from one sample that was sequenced in a study of CD4 T cells in relation to SARS-CoV-2 and coronaviruses. For these TCRs, the target antigens are not known. Produced via immunoSEQ multiplex PCR; TCRdb's table is partial and in-frame only. The table records about 26,000 clones, around 78% of them present only once. CD4+ T cells from unexposed donors were obtained before the COVID-19 pandemic (2011-2018). Isolation of CD4+ T cells took place after less than 13 days in culture. Input material: CD4+ T cells from PBMCs, cultured in vitro. These receptor sequences come from a human donor in good health.

This chain connects TRBV30 to TRBJ2-7; possible D gene TRBD1, 5 bases. With 4 bases removed from V and 2 bases from J, the gap between germline ends came to 9 bases. The CDR3 has 12 amino acids. Germline-derived CDR1 and CDR2 are GTSNPN and SVGIG (reference sequence). CDR3 region: CAWNTGPYEQYF. The CDR3 DNA sequence: TGTGCCTGGAACACAGGTCCCTACGAGCAGTACTTC.

This chain joins TRBV6-1 and TRBJ2-7, with 9 nucleotides matching TRBD2. In germline, CDR1 is MNHNS, CDR2 SASEGT. This CDR3 spans 13 amino acids. The trim removed 2 bases at V and 7 bases at J, leaving 3 bases unmatched. CDR3 residues: CASSESGRFEQYF. As DNA, the CDR3 is TGTGCCAGCAGTGAAAGCGGGAGGTTTGAGCAGTACTTC.

This chain connects TRBV6-6 to TRBJ2-7; perhaps TRBD1 as D (6 bases). Trimming cost V 6 bases and J 0 bases, with 15 bases left between them. Germline V gene sequence: CDR1 MNHNY, CDR2 SVGAGI (reference sequence). The CDR3 is 15 residues long. As DNA, the CDR3 is TGTGCCAGCAGCAACCCCAGGGGAAGCTCCTACGAGCAGTACTTC. This encodes CASSNPRGSSYEQYF.

The rearrangement uses TRBV11-1 and TRBJ2-7; 14 positions agree with TRBD2. The CDR3 has 15 residues. Germline loops: CDR1 SGHAT, CDR2 FQDESV (reference sequence). With 5 bases clipped from V and 6 bases from J, the junction kept 6 bases outside the gene matches. CDR3: CASSRRLAGGGEQYF. The CDR3 DNA sequence: TGTGCCAGCAGCCGACGACTAGCGGGAGGGGGCGAGCAGTACTTC.

A few counts support this clone. The chain joins TRBV4-1 to TRBJ1-5, with no clear D. The CDR3 totals 17 residues. Deletions cut 3 bases from V and 3 bases from J, with 18 bases between. Per germline, CDR1 MGHRA and CDR2 YSYEKL. Here the CDR3 DNA reads TGCGCCAGCAGCCACCAATCGATAGGAAAGGACAATCAGCCCCAGCATTTT. Translated, it gives CASSHQSIGKDNQPQHF.

The chain joins TRBV30 to TRBJ2-7, with 14 bases lining up with TRBD2. The germline gives CDR1 GTSNPN, CDR2 SVGIG (reference sequence). The junction had 3 bases not matched to a gene; V was cut back by 2 bases and J by 3 bases. This CDR3 spans 15 amino acids. CDR3 in amino acids: CAWSPGLAGGYEQYF. CDR3 nucleotides: TGTGCCTGGAGTCCCGGACTAGCGGGAGGCTACGAGCAGTACTTC.

This clone appeared a few times. The chain carries TRBV7-9 and TRBJ1-3, with D perhaps matching TRBD1 (5 bases). Germline lookup yields CDR1 SEHNR and CDR2 FQNEAQ (reference sequence). V was cut by 1 base and J by 1 base, with 8 bases left in between. CDR3 size: 15 residues. The CDR3 is CASSLEGQSGNTIYF. In DNA form, the CDR3 reads TGTGCCAGCAGCTTAGAGGGGCAATCTGGAAACACCATATATTTT.

The chain carries TRBV7-9 and TRBJ1-1; D remains unclear. The V end was cut by 8 bases, the J end by 0 bases, with 16 bases between. The CDR3 has 15 residues. CDR1 SEHNR and CDR2 FQNEAQ come from the germline V gene (reference sequence). The CDR3 sequence: CASRTDGIMNTEAFF. CDR3 sequence (DNA): TGTGCCAGCCGTACCGACGGAATCATGAACACTGAAGCTTTCTTT.

The chain carries TRBV2 and TRBJ1-5; D ambiguous. The CDR3 spans 12 residues. Trimming took 3 bases from V and 8 from J, leaving 8 bases between them. Germline assignment: CDR1 SNHLY and CDR2 FYNNEI. Here the CDR3 reads CASSDAGKPQHF. The CDR3 coding sequence is TGTGCCAGCAGTGACGCGGGTAAGCCCCAGCATTTT.

The CDR3 DNA reads as TGTGCCAGCAGCCTTCGTGCTGGGACAGGGGTTCTATCGGCTAATGAAAAACTGTTTTTT. This translates into CASSLRAGTGVLSANEKLFF. The rearrangement links TRBV2 to TRBJ1-4, with 10 bases matching TRBD1. Germline-derived CDR1 and CDR2 are SNHLY and FYNNEI. The trim removed 6 bases at V and 3 bases at J, leaving 19 bases unmatched. The length of the CDR3 is 20 residues.

The chain links TRBV29-1 to TRBJ1-2; 9 positions match TRBD1. The CDR3 runs to 15 residues. The trim removed 8 bases at V and 0 bases at J, leaving 10 bases unmatched. Germline CDR1 reads SQVTM; CDR2 reads ANQGSEA. CDR3 protein: CSTPQGAGANYGYTF. In DNA, the CDR3 is TGCAGCACCCCACAGGGGGCAGGGGCTAACTATGGCTACACCTTC.

V and J are TRBV6-2 or TRBV6-3 and TRBJ1-1; no clear D gene. Trimming took off 2 bases at V and 5 bases at J, with 3 bases between the two ends. Germline V gene sequence: CDR1 MNHEY, CDR2 SVGEGT. CDR3 length: 11 amino acids. DNA of the CDR3: TGTGCCAGCAGTTACAAGACTGAAGCTTTCTTT. This translates into CASSYKTEAFF.

The rearrangement uses TRBV9 and TRBJ2-6; 9 bases agree with TRBD1. The CDR3 has 19 residues. V was clipped by 4 bases and J by 1 base; unmatched bases: 12. The germline CDR1 and CDR2 sequences are SGDLS and YYNGEE. CDR3 bases: TGTGCCAGCAGCCCCAGCACAGGGGGCGGCATATCTGGGGCCAACGTCCTGACTTTC. Translated, it gives CASSPSTGGGISGANVLTF.

In regard to this clone: A read error may produce the germline difference seen at one junction end. The chain uses TRBV11-1 and TRBJ2-7, with TRBD1 as a possible D gene (6 bases). The length of the CDR3 is 12 residues. CDR1 is SGHAT and CDR2 is FQDESV in the germline V gene (reference sequence). CDR3: CASSLGTAPLNF. The CDR3 DNA follows: TGTGCCAGCAGCTTAGGGACAGCTCCGTTGAACTTC.

Of note for this clone: At one end the junction does not follow the germline gene, possibly because of a read error. The chain recombines TRBV6-5 with TRBJ1-1; D call uncertain. The CDR3 length is 11 residues. CDR1 MNHEY and CDR2 SVGAGI come from the germline V gene. The CDR3: CASRRNSEAFF. The CDR3, as DNA: TGTGCCAGCAGGCGGAACTCTGAAGCTTTCTTT.

V and J are TRBV5-4 and TRBJ2-4; 11 nucleotides match TRBD2. The V segment lost 4 bases and the J segment 9 bases; nucleotides outside the gene matches: 12. Germline assignment: CDR1 SGHNT and CDR2 YYREEE (reference sequence). This CDR3 is 16 amino acids long. Here the CDR3 DNA reads TGTGCCAGCAGCACCGGGACTAGCGGCGGGTCGGGCATTCAGTACTTC. Protein product: CASSTGTSGGSGIQYF.

V gene TRBV7-8 combines with J gene TRBJ2-3; 8 bases line up with TRBD2. Germline trimming cut 3 bases from V and 6 bases from J; bases unmatched to any gene: 11. The CDR3 totals 16 residues. Germline CDR1 and CDR2: SGHVS and FQNEAQ. The CDR3, as DNA: TGTGCCAGCAGCTTCGGGGCGGGGGGCCGTTCGGATACGCAGTATTTT. Its translation is CASSFGAGGRSDTQYF. Looking up the rest from reference TRBV7-8 and TRBJ2-3 gives the full variable domain: GAGVSQSPRYKVAKRGQDVALRCDPISGHVSLFWYQQALGQGPEFLTYFQNEAQLDKSGLPSDRFFAERPEGSVSTLKIQRTQQEDSAVYLCASSFGAGGRSDTQYFGPGTRLTVL.

The J gene is TRBJ1-1, the V gene TRBV5-1; TRBD1 is a possible D gene (5 bases). With 4 bases removed from V and 0 bases from J, the gap between germline ends came to 7 bases. From germline, CDR1 is SGHRS and CDR2 YFSETQ. CDR3 size: 13 residues. This chain's CDR3 is CASSQGVNTEAFF. In DNA form, the CDR3 reads TGCGCCAGCAGCCAGGGTGTGAACACTGAAGCTTTCTTT. Supplemented by reference TRBV5-1 and TRBJ1-1, the full variable domain reads KAGVTQTPRYLIKTRGQQVTLSCSPISGHRSVSWYQQTPGQGLQFLFEYFSETQRNKGNFPGRFSGRQFSNSRSEMNVSTLELGDSALYLCASSQGVNTEAFFGQGTRLTVV.

The rearrangement uses TRBV2 and TRBJ1-6; TRBD1 agrees at 7 bases. The CDR3 has 20 amino acids. Trimming took 2 bases from V and 4 from J; bases not matched to a gene: 17. CDR1 is SNHLY, CDR2 FYNNEI, per germline. The CDR3 nucleotides read TGTGCCAGCAGTGAATTCCGCCTGGACAGGCCAGGCCTTTATAATTCACCCCTCCACTTT. This gives the protein CASSEFRLDRPGLYNSPLHF. The entire variable domain, with the rest obtained from reference TRBV2 and TRBJ1-6, is as follows: EPEVTQTPSHQVTQMGQEVILRCVPISNHLYFYWYRQILGQKVEFLVSFYNNEISEKSEIFDDQFSVERPDGSNFTLKIRSTKLEDSAMYFCASSEFRLDRPGLYNSPLHFGNGTRLTVT.

The chain couples TRBV3-1 (or the pseudogene TRBV3-2) to TRBJ2-1; D call uncertain. From germline, CDR1 is LGHDT and CDR2 YNNKEL (reference sequence). The ends were cut back, 4 bases at V and 4 bases at J, with 8 bases in the middle. CDR3 length: 13 residues. CDR3: CASSPPEYNEQFF. Here the CDR3 DNA reads TGTGCCAGCAGCCCACCGGAGTACAATGAGCAGTTCTTC.